This is a list of T cell receptor beta chains from one sample in a study of blood T cell repertoires in COVID-19. Only in-frame clones appear in the TCRdb table, and some are missing; sequencing was by immunoSEQ multiplex PCR. This table has some 90,000 clones, approximately 89% appearing once. Sequencing used peripheral blood. These receptors originate from a man aged 45-65 years with acute or convalescent COVID-19. Both conserved end residues are part of each CDR3. D genes are given only for firm matches. Expanded clones get a size class; other rows say once, few or many, or leave the size out.

clone_size | j_call | v_call | d_call | cdr3_nt | cdr3_aa
NA | TRBJ2-1 | TRBV3-1/TRBV3-2 | NA | TGTGCCAGCAGCCTGGCCCGGGAGAGCTCCTACAATGAGCAGTTCTTC | CASSLARESSYNEQFF
few | TRBJ1-5 | TRBV2 | NA | TGTGCCAGCAGTGAAGCGCTCGGGAATAGCAATCAGCCCCAGCATTTT | CASSEALGNSNQPQHF
NA | TRBJ2-5 | TRBV3-1/TRBV3-2 | NA | TGTGCCAGCAGCCTCAAATGGGCCGGGGGTCGAGAGACCCAGTACTTC | CASSLKWAGGRETQYF
NA | TRBJ2-3 | TRBV19 | NA | TGTGCCAGTAGTTCTCAGATCACAGATACGCAGTATTTT | CASSSQITDTQYF
once | TRBJ2-7 | TRBV28 | NA | TGTGCCAGCCAAAAGAGGGCGGGGATTCTCTACGAGCAGTACTTC | CASQKRAGILYEQYF
NA | TRBJ2-7 | TRBV18 | NA | TGTGCCAGCTCACAGGACTCCCTCTACGAGCAGTACTTC | CASSQDSLYEQYF
NA | TRBJ2-1 | TRBV7-9 | TRBD1 | TGTGCCAGCAGCGAAAACCGACAGGGGGCGCAGGTCAATGAGCAGTTCTTC | CASSENRQGAQVNEQFF
NA | TRBJ1-2 | TRBV19 | TRBD1 | TGTGCCAGTAGACCAACAGGGGGCGGCTATGGCTACACCTTC | CASRPTGGGYGYTF
NA | TRBJ1-2 | TRBV9 | TRBD1 | TGTGCCAGCAGCGTAAGGTCAGGGGGCGGCTACACCTTC | CASSVRSGGGYTF
few | TRBJ2-3 | TRBV20-1 | NA | TGCAGTGCTAGGGTCGGGGATACGCAGTATTTT | CSARVGDTQYF
NA | TRBJ2-1 | TRBV10-1 | NA | TGCGCCAGACATCCTTTCAATGAGCAGTTCTTC | CARHPFNEQFF
NA | TRBJ1-3 | TRBV4-1 | NA | TGCGCCAGCAGCCATGGGAGGAGCTTCCTAGCTGGAAACACCATATATTTT | CASSHGRSFLAGNTIYF
NA | TRBJ1-5 | TRBV16 | TRBD1 | TGTGCCAGCAGCCAGGACAGGGGACAGCCCCAGCATTTT | CASSQDRGQPQHF
few | TRBJ1-5 | TRBV11-2 | NA | TGTGCCAGCAGCTTAGAGCCCGGGGGCAATCAGCCCCAGCATTTT | CASSLEPGGNQPQHF
NA | TRBJ2-3 | TRBV3-1/TRBV3-2 | TRBD2 | TGTGCCAGCAGCCTCCTAGCGGGAGGACCCAAAACGCAGTATTTT | CASSLLAGGPKTQYF
NA | TRBJ2-1 | TRBV3-1/TRBV3-2 | TRBD2 | TGTGCCAGCAGCCCGAGAGGGACTAGCCGATACAATGAGCAGTTCTTC | CASSPRGTSRYNEQFF
NA | TRBJ1-2 | TRBV5-6 | NA | TGTGCCAGCAGAAAGGAGAACTATGGCTACACCTTC | CASRKENYGYTF
NA | TRBJ1-5 | TRBV19 | NA | TGTGCCAGTAGTTGGTGGAGTTATCAGCCCCAGCATTTT | CASSWWSYQPQHF
once | TRBJ1-6 | TRBV19 | NA | TGTGCCAGTAGTCTGGGGGGAATCTATAATTCACCCCTCCACTTT | CASSLGGIYNSPLHF
NA | TRBJ2-7 | TRBV5-4 | TRBD1 | TGTGCCAGCAGCTTGGGGAGGGACAGGGGGGACGAGCAGTACTTC | CASSLGRDRGDEQYF
NA | TRBJ2-5 | TRBV5-4 | TRBD2 | TGTGCCAGCGCTCGGACTAGCGGGAGAGGGGGTGGCCAAGAGACCCAGTACTTC | CASARTSGRGGGQETQYF
NA | TRBJ2-2 | TRBV9 | NA | TGTGCCAGCAGCGATCCTTTGGGACACCACACCGGGGAGCTGTTTTTT | CASSDPLGHHTGELFF
NA | TRBJ2-5 | TRBV2 | NA | TGTGCCAGCAGTGCGACTAGGAGAGGCGAGACCCAGTACTTC | CASSATRRGETQYF
few | TRBJ2-1 | TRBV19 | TRBD1 | TGTGCCAGTAGCCGGGACAGGGGAAACGAGCAGTTCTTC | CASSRDRGNEQFF
few | TRBJ1-2 | TRBV4-2 | NA | TGTGCCAGCAGCCAAGATTCGGGAACTAACTATGGCTACACCTTC | CASSQDSGTNYGYTF
once | TRBJ2-1 | TRBV7-9 | NA | TGTGCCAGCAGCTTCCAAATCAATGAGCAGTTCTTC | CASSFQINEQFF
NA | TRBJ1-1 | TRBV7-9 | NA | TGTGCCAGCAGCTCGACTACGGACGGTCGGAGTGGGTCGAACACTGAAGCTTTCTTT | CASSSTTDGRSGSNTEAFF
few | TRBJ1-4 | TRBV2 | NA | TGTGCCAGCAGTACGGCAACTAATGAAAAACTGTTTTTT | CASSTATNEKLFF
NA | TRBJ1-4 | TRBV19 | NA | TGTGCCAGTAGTATAGATCGCGACTCCGGTGTGCGGCTGTTTTTT | CASSIDRDSGVRLFF
NA | TRBJ2-5 | TRBV19 | TRBD2 | TGTGCCAGTAGTATCCCCGGGGGTAGCGGGGGAAAGACCCAGTACTTC | CASSIPGGSGGKTQYF
NA | TRBJ1-1 | TRBV30 | NA | TGTGCCTGGAGTGTTACCCAGATTGAAGCTTTCTTT | CAWSVTQIEAFF
few | TRBJ2-3 | TRBV19 | NA | TGTGCCAGTAGTATGAGCGGCACAGATACGCAGTATTTT | CASSMSGTDTQYF
NA | TRBJ1-4 | TRBV28 | NA | TGTGCCAGCAGTTGGGGCGGGGGCACGGGGGAAAAACTGTTTTTT | CASSWGGGTGEKLFF
NA | TRBJ1-2 | TRBV6-5 | NA | TGTGCCAGCCAGCGCCTCCAACTTAACTATGGCTACACCTTC | CASQRLQLNYGYTF
NA | TRBJ2-3 | TRBV11-2 | TRBD2 | TGTGCCAGCAGCTCCCTCGTTAGCGGGAGGGCAGCAGATACGCAGTATTTT | CASSSLVSGRAADTQYF
NA | TRBJ2-5 | TRBV4-3 | TRBD1 | TGCGCCAGCAGCCAAGATCGAGGGACAGGGGGGGAGACCCAGTACTTC | CASSQDRGTGGETQYF
NA | TRBJ2-3 | TRBV7-2 | NA | TGTGCCAGCAGCTCCTCGGGGGATATATACACAGATACGCAGTATTTT | CASSSSGDIYTDTQYF
once | TRBJ2-2 | TRBV7-2 | NA | TGTGCCAGCAGCCGGACCCGGAGGACCAACACCGGGGAGCTGTTTTTT | CASSRTRRTNTGELFF
NA | TRBJ2-7 | TRBV28 | TRBD1 | TGTGCCAGCAGTCCGGGACAGGGGTCCTACGAGCAGTACTTC | CASSPGQGSYEQYF
NA | TRBJ1-5 | TRBV6-2/TRBV6-3 | NA | TGTGCCAGCAGCCCCCACGGCGGGGGAGGCAATCAGCCCCAGCATTTT | CASSPHGGGGNQPQHF
NA | TRBJ1-1 | TRBV5-5 | NA | TGTGCCAGCAGCGCCAGGGGCGTCAACACTGAAGCTTTCTTT | CASSARGVNTEAFF
NA | TRBJ2-5 | TRBV6-6 | TRBD2 | TGTGCCAGCAGTTCGACATCTAGCGGGGGGGAAGAGACCCAGTACTTC | CASSSTSSGGEETQYF
NA | TRBJ2-1 | TRBV5-4 | NA | TGTGCCAGCAGCCTCAGTCCCTCCTACAATGAGCAGTTCTTC | CASSLSPSYNEQFF
NA | TRBJ2-2 | TRBV5-1 | TRBD2 | TGCGCCAGCAGCTGGACCTCTCTAGCGGGAGGCACCGGGGAGCTGTTTTTT | CASSWTSLAGGTGELFF
NA | TRBJ1-2 | TRBV6-5 | TRBD1 | TGTGCCAGCAGGACAGGGGGCGCCAATGGCTACACCTTC | CASRTGGANGYTF
NA | TRBJ2-5 | TRBV7-2 | NA | TGTGCCAGCAGCCCCTGGCCCCAGGGCATACAAGAGACCCAGTACTTC | CASSPWPQGIQETQYF
NA | TRBJ1-5 | TRBV19 | NA | TGTGCCAGTAGTGGCGGGGGTATAGGCAATCAGCCCCAGCATTTT | CASSGGGIGNQPQHF
NA | TRBJ1-4 | TRBV6-5 | NA | TGTGCCAGCAGTCCCCAGATCCCAACTAATGAAAAACTGTTTTTT | CASSPQIPTNEKLFF
NA | TRBJ1-1 | TRBV6-5 | TRBD1 | TGTGCCAGCAGACTATTCGACAGGGACACTGAAGCTTTCTTT | CASRLFDRDTEAFF
NA | TRBJ1-1 | TRBV12-3/TRBV12-4 | NA | TGTGCCAGCAGTTTAACCGAGGGAACTGAAGCTTTCTTT | CASSLTEGTEAFF
NA | TRBJ2-3 | TRBV2 | NA | TGTGCCAGCAGGAACGGGATTACTAGCACAGATACGCAGTATTTT | CASRNGITSTDTQYF
NA | TRBJ2-5 | TRBV10-3 | NA | TGTGCCATCAGTGAGTCGCAGGCGGGGGAGACCCAGTACTTC | CAISESQAGETQYF
NA | TRBJ2-1 | TRBV3-1/TRBV3-2 | TRBD2 | TGTGCCAGCAGCCGAAGCGGGAGTTTAGGCAATGAGCAGTTCTTC | CASSRSGSLGNEQFF
NA | TRBJ2-2 | TRBV7-3 | TRBD2 | TGTGCCAGCAGCTTAGCGGGGGGACGGAACACCGGGGAGCTGTTTTTT | CASSLAGGRNTGELFF
NA | TRBJ2-7 | TRBV27 | TRBD2 | TGTGCCAGCAGTTTCGGGAGGGGCCCCTACGAGCAGTACTTC | CASSFGRGPYEQYF
NA | TRBJ2-2 | TRBV7-9 | TRBD1 | TGTGCCAGCAGCAACCGGGACAGGGGGCTTCACGGGGAGCTGTTTTTT | CASSNRDRGLHGELFF
NA | TRBJ2-3 | TRBV7-6 | NA | TGTGCCAGCAGCGCCCTTGTGGCGGGGGCCCCAGATACGCAGTATTTT | CASSALVAGAPDTQYF
NA | TRBJ2-1 | TRBV3-1/TRBV3-2 | NA | TGTGCCAGCAGTCAACGCCTTAATTGGCCCTCCAATGAGCAGTTCTTC | CASSQRLNWPSNEQFF
NA | TRBJ2-2 | TRBV5-1 | TRBD1 | TGCGCCAGCAGCCCCGGACAGGGAAACACCGGGGAGCTGTTTTTT | CASSPGQGNTGELFF
NA | TRBJ2-1 | TRBV6-1 | NA | TGTGCCAGCGGTGATAGCAATGAGCAGTTCTTC | CASGDSNEQFF